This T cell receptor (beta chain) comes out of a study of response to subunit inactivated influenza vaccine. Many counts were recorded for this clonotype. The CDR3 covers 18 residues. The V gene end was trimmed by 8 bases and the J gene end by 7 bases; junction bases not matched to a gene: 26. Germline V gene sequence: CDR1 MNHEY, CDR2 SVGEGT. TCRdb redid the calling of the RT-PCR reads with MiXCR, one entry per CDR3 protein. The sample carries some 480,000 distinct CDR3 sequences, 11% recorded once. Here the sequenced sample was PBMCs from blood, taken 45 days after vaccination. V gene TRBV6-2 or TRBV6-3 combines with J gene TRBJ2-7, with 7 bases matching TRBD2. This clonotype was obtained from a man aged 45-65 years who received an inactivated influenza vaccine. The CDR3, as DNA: TGTGCCAGCCGTCCGGGACTATCAACCTTAAAACTACCGGGTGAGCAGTACTTC. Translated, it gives CASRPGLSTLKLPGEQYF.